This is a list of T cell receptor beta chains from one sample in a study of cytomegalovirus exposure and HLA in healthy donors. TCRdb's table, derived via immunoSEQ multiplex PCR, lists solely in-frame clones and lacks some. The sample contains fewer than 200,000 clones, roughly 87% of which appear only once. Sequenced: PBMCs. The source of these receptors is a man aged 45 to 65 in good health and CMV-seronegative. The CDR3 runs from the conserved cysteine through the conserved F or W. A D gene is named only where the DNA matches it firmly. Expanded clones are given a class, and other clones once, few, many or no size at all.

j_call | clone_size | d_call | v_call | cdr3_nt | cdr3_aa
TRBJ2-5 | NA | NA | TRBV9 | TGTGCCAGCAGCACGGAGGTGGAGACCCAGTACTTC | CASSTEVETQYF
TRBJ1-3 | NA | NA | TRBV28 | TGTGCCAGCAGGACGGGACTGAGCTCTGGAAACACCATATATTTT | CASRTGLSSGNTIYF
TRBJ1-1 | NA | NA | TRBV6-6 | TGTGCCAGCAGTTTTGGGTCCCTAGGCAACACTGAAGCTTTCTTT | CASSFGSLGNTEAFF
TRBJ2-7 | NA | NA | TRBV7-9 | TGTGCCAGCAGCCCCCAGGGTATCTACGAGCAGTACTTC | CASSPQGIYEQYF
TRBJ2-5 | NA | TRBD2 | TRBV9 | TGTGCCAGCAGCGTAGGGCTCGGGGGGGGGACCCAGTACTTC | CASSVGLGGGTQYF
TRBJ1-4 | NA | NA | TRBV4-1 | TGCGCCAGCAGGTCTGAGGGTTCGAACGAAAAACTGTTTTTT | CASRSEGSNEKLFF
TRBJ2-1 | NA | TRBD2 | TRBV5-1 | TGCGCCAGCAGCTCCGGGACTAGCGGGAGCAATGAGCAGTTCTTC | CASSSGTSGSNEQFF
TRBJ2-1 | NA | TRBD1 | TRBV29-1 | TGCAGCGTTGAAGGTTCAGGACAGGGGCTATACAATGAGCAGTTCTTC | CSVEGSGQGLYNEQFF
TRBJ1-1 | NA | NA | TRBV18 | TGTGCCAGCTCACCAATGGCTGAGAACACTGAAGCTTTCTTT | CASSPMAENTEAFF
TRBJ2-5 | NA | NA | TRBV7-9 | TGTTCCAGCAGCTTAGTATTGGAGACCCAGTACTTC | CSSSLVLETQYF
TRBJ1-1 | NA | NA | TRBV4-3 | TGCGCCAGCAGCCAAGCGGGATTCCTCCCGACTGAAGCTTTCTTT | CASSQAGFLPTEAFF
TRBJ2-1 | NA | TRBD2 | TRBV4-1 | TGCGCCAGCAGCCAACCGGACCGTGGGGGGGGAAACAATGAGCAGTTCTTC | CASSQPDRGGGNNEQFF
TRBJ1-5 | NA | NA | TRBV28 | TGTGGCGCTACTACTAGGACAGATCCCTCGTCGCCCCAGCATTTT | CGATTRTDPSSPQHF
TRBJ2-1 | NA | TRBD1 | TRBV27 | TGTGCCAGCACCCAGGGACAGGGTATGTACAATGAGCAGTTCTTC | CASTQGQGMYNEQFF
TRBJ2-7 | NA | TRBD1 | TRBV28 | TGTGCCAGCAGTTCCGCCGGACAGGGGGCGGACGAGCAGTACTTC | CASSSAGQGADEQYF
TRBJ2-3 | NA | TRBD2 | TRBV4-1 | TGCGCCAGCAGCCAAGATGGCCAGCGGGGGAGCACAGATACGCAGTATTTT | CASSQDGQRGSTDTQYF
TRBJ2-6 | few | NA | TRBV19 | TGTGCCAGTAGTGTCGGCTCTGGGGCCAACGTCCTGACTTTC | CASSVGSGANVLTF
TRBJ2-1 | NA | TRBD2 | TRBV6-1 | TGTGCCAGCAGTGAACTGGCGGGGGCCTACAATGAGCAGTTCTTC | CASSELAGAYNEQFF
TRBJ1-4 | once | NA | TRBV25-1 | TGTGCCAGCAGTGAAGGGCAGGTGAATGAAAAACTGTTTTTT | CASSEGQVNEKLFF
TRBJ1-4 | NA | TRBD1 | TRBV4-2 | TGTGCCAGCAGCGAAGAACGGGACAGGGGAACTAATGAAAAACTGTTTTTT | CASSEERDRGTNEKLFF
TRBJ1-6 | NA | NA | TRBV21-1 | TGTGCCAGCAGCAAAGTCCCGGGGGGGGCACCCCTCCACTTT | CASSKVPGGAPLHF
TRBJ2-5 | NA | TRBD1 | TRBV29-1 | TGCAGCGTGGGAAGCCAGGGGGCCTTCGGAGAGACCCAGTACTTC | CSVGSQGAFGETQYF
TRBJ1-5 | NA | NA | TRBV7-9 | TGTGCCAGCAGCCTAGGACAGAGCAATCAGCCCCAGCATTTT | CASSLGQSNQPQHF
TRBJ2-3 | NA | TRBD1 | TRBV6-1 | TGTGCCAGCAGCGGCAGGACAGGGAGTACAGATACGCAGTATTTT | CASSGRTGSTDTQYF
TRBJ1-4 | NA | NA | TRBV7-9 | TGTGCCAGCAGCCGCGGCGGACTTACCGTTGAAAAACTGTTTTTT | CASSRGGLTVEKLFF
TRBJ1-4 | NA | NA | TRBV5-1 | TGCGCCAGCAGCTTCCAAGGGGGAACAACTAATGAAAAACTGTTTTTT | CASSFQGGTTNEKLFF
TRBJ2-1 | NA | NA | TRBV4-3 | TGCGCCAGCAGCCAGGCCCCGGAACTAGCACCGAATGAGCAGTTCTTC | CASSQAPELAPNEQFF
TRBJ2-2 | NA | TRBD1 | TRBV7-3 | TGTGCCAGCAGCTTGTCGGGACAGGGGTACACCGGGGAGCTGTTTTTT | CASSLSGQGYTGELFF
TRBJ1-2 | NA | TRBD1 | TRBV29-1 | TGCAGCGTTTTTTCCACCGGGACAGGCAAGGGCTACACCTTC | CSVFSTGTGKGYTF
TRBJ1-1 | NA | TRBD1 | TRBV14 | TGTGCCAGCAGTAACAGGGGTAGGGACACTGAAGCTTTCTTT | CASSNRGRDTEAFF
TRBJ2-1 | NA | TRBD2 | TRBV6-5 | TGTGCCAGCAGAGGAGGGACTAGCGGAAGGAATGAGCAGTTCTTC | CASRGGTSGRNEQFF
TRBJ2-7 | NA | NA | TRBV7-3 | TGTGCCAGCAGCACGACCGGGACTTTCGGCTACGAGCAGTACTTC | CASSTTGTFGYEQYF
TRBJ2-7 | NA | TRBD1 | TRBV14 | TGTGCCAGCAGCCTACCGGGACAGGGGGTATCGGCCGAGCAGTACTTC | CASSLPGQGVSAEQYF
TRBJ2-3 | NA | TRBD1 | TRBV13 | TGTGCCAGCAGCGCCCAACCGGGACAGGGGGTTTCAGATACGCAGTATTTT | CASSAQPGQGVSDTQYF
TRBJ2-7 | NA | NA | TRBV27 | TGTGCCAGCAGTACCAGGGGTGGGGGCGAGCAGTACTTC | CASSTRGGGEQYF
TRBJ2-3 | NA | NA | TRBV6-5 | TGTGCCAGCCGGAGTTCGACAGATACGCAGTATTTT | CASRSSTDTQYF
TRBJ1-4 | NA | NA | TRBV27 | TGTGCCAGCAGTCCCGATCTGAGAGGCGAAAAACTGTTTTTT | CASSPDLRGEKLFF
TRBJ1-1 | NA | NA | TRBV6-1 | TGTGCCAGCAGTCCTTACACAGGGATCGGCACTGAAGCTTTCTTT | CASSPYTGIGTEAFF
TRBJ1-1 | NA | NA | TRBV10-2 | TGCGCCAGCATAGGGGACACTGAAGCTTTCTTT | CASIGDTEAFF
TRBJ1-1 | NA | TRBD1 | TRBV19 | TGTGCCAGTAGTAAGGGACAGGGTAGGGCCCGGAACACTGAAGCTTTCTTT | CASSKGQGRARNTEAFF
TRBJ1-1 | NA | NA | TRBV5-1 | TGCGCCAGCGGTCGGGTCCCCGGGACTGAAGCTTTCTTT | CASGRVPGTEAFF
TRBJ2-1 | NA | NA | TRBV7-2 | TGTGCCAGCAGCCAGGACAGCCATTTCGAGCAGTTCTTC | CASSQDSHFEQFF
TRBJ2-1 | NA | NA | TRBV7-2 | TGTGCCAGCAGCTTAGCTACACAGGGCCAGCAGTTCTTC | CASSLATQGQQFF
TRBJ2-3 | NA | NA | TRBV27 | TGTGCCAGCAGCCCTCTAGGTGGATTGCAGTATTTT | CASSPLGGLQYF
TRBJ2-5 | NA | NA | TRBV19 | TGTGCCAGTAAAGGGGGAAGAGAGACCCAGTACTTC | CASKGGRETQYF
TRBJ1-1 | NA | NA | TRBV7-2 | TGTGCCAGCAGCACTTTAGACAGGACTTTACATGAAGCTTTCTTT | CASSTLDRTLHEAFF
TRBJ2-3 | NA | TRBD2 | TRBV28 | TGTGCCAGCAGTTTATGGGCGGGAGCCACAGATACGCAGTATTTT | CASSLWAGATDTQYF
TRBJ1-3 | NA | NA | TRBV7-9 | TGTGCCAGCAGCTTAAATGAGGGAAACACCATATATTTT | CASSLNEGNTIYF
TRBJ1-1 | NA | NA | TRBV7-3 | TGTGCCAGCAGCCTGTACTCGAACACTGAAGCTTTCTTT | CASSLYSNTEAFF
TRBJ2-3 | NA | TRBD1 | TRBV7-2 | TGTGCCAGCGTTGACAGGGGGCACGGCACAGATACGCAGTATTTT | CASVDRGHGTDTQYF
TRBJ2-1 | once | TRBD2 | TRBV19 | TGTGCCAGTAGTCGGATGACTAGCGGGAGCGATGAGCAGTTCTTC | CASSRMTSGSDEQFF
TRBJ2-2 | NA | NA | TRBV19 | TGTGCCAGTAATCATCGAACTAGCCCCACCGGGGAGCTGTTTTTT | CASNHRTSPTGELFF
TRBJ2-1 | NA | TRBD1 | TRBV5-8 | TGTGCCAGCAGCTTGGTTTTCGGGACAGCTAACAATGAGCAGTTCTTC | CASSLVFGTANNEQFF
TRBJ1-4 | NA | NA | TRBV27 | TGTGCCAGCAGGAGGGTCGGGGAAAAACTGTTTTTT | CASRRVGEKLFF
TRBJ1-2 | NA | NA | TRBV5-6 | TGTGCCAGCAGCTTGGGGGTTGGGAGTCCTAACTATGGCTACACCTTC | CASSLGVGSPNYGYTF
TRBJ2-3 | NA | NA | TRBV6-4 | TGTGCCAGCAGTGACTCGGGAAGAGAACAGGCGGATACGCAGTATTTT | CASSDSGREQADTQYF
TRBJ2-3 | NA | NA | TRBV14 | TGTGCCACGTCCCTGACAGATACGCAGTATTTT | CATSLTDTQYF
TRBJ1-5 | NA | TRBD1 | TRBV10-3 | TGTGCCATCAGTCCCGGGACAGGGGGTATCGGACCCCAGCATTTT | CAISPGTGGIGPQHF
TRBJ1-6 | NA | TRBD1 | TRBV5-8 | TGTGCCAGCAGCCTCGGACAGGGTGGTAGAAACTCACCCCTCCACTTT | CASSLGQGGRNSPLHF
TRBJ1-2 | NA | NA | TRBV27 | TGTGCCAGCAGTTACGACAGAGGACCTGGGCCCCATGGCTACACCTTC | CASSYDRGPGPHGYTF